Below are 30 T cell receptor beta chains sequenced from a single sample in a study of T cell responses to AZD1222 COVID-19 vaccine. Assay used: immunoSEQ multiplex PCR; TCRdb lists only in-frame clones, some missing. The sample carries over 130,000 clones, about 90% recorded once. Source: peripheral blood, taken 28 days after the second dose of the MenACWY control vaccine. These receptors were taken from an adult who received the MenACWY meningococcal vaccine as a control.

V and J are TRBV7-2 and TRBJ2-5; D ambiguous. The CDR3 consists of 13 residues. The germline V and J ends were trimmed by 2 bases and 5 bases, with 9 bases remaining between them. Germline CDR1 reads SGHTA; CDR2 reads FQGNSA. For the CDR3, the DNA is TGTGCCAGCAGCTTATTGAGGTGGGAGACCCAGTACTTC. It is translated as CASSLLRWETQYF.

This chain connects TRBV27 to TRBJ2-7; the D is unclear. Germline CDR1 is MNHEY and CDR2 is SMNVEV (reference sequence). V was cut by 5 bases and J by 0 bases, with 2 bases left in between. The CDR3 totals 11 residues. The CDR3 protein is CASSRSYEQYF. CDR3 nucleotide sequence: TGTGCCAGCAGTCGCTCCTACGAGCAGTACTTC.

This clone was found once. This rearrangement joins TRBV15 to TRBJ2-1; a weak D match, TRBD2 (5 bases). The germline gives CDR1 LNHNV, CDR2 YYDKDF (reference sequence). This CDR3 is built from 15 residues. V was clipped by 5 bases and J by 7 bases, with 18 bases between them. CDR3 DNA: TGTGCCACCAGCCCAATAGAGGGAGTTAGGAATGAGCAGTTCTTC. Residues: CATSPIEGVRNEQFF.

The V call is TRBV29-1, the J call TRBJ1-1; D might be TRBD1 (6 bases). This CDR3 region has 14 residues. Trimming cost V 6 bases and J 1 base, with 15 bases left between them. Germline CDR1 and CDR2: SQVTM and ANQGSEA. This chain's CDR3 is CSVRLRDTNTEAFF. Written as DNA, the CDR3 is TGCAGCGTCCGCCTCCGGGACACGAACACTGAAGCTTTCTTT.

The V and J genes are TRBV7-9 and TRBJ2-4, with a possible D match to TRBD1 (5 bases). This CDR3 comprises 16 residues. The germline V and J ends were trimmed by 3 bases and 9 bases, with 21 bases remaining between them. Germline lookup yields CDR1 SEHNR and CDR2 FQNEAQ (reference sequence). CDR3 in amino acids: CASSFFTGQRASIQYF. DNA of the CDR3: TGTGCCAGCAGCTTCTTTACAGGCCAACGCGCTAGCATTCAGTACTTC. Using reference TRBV7-9 and TRBJ2-4 for the parts outside the CDR3, the full variable domain is DTGVSQNPRHKITKRGQNVTFRCDPISEHNRLYWYRQTLGQGPEFLTYFQNEAQLEKSRLLSDRFSAERPKGSFSTLEIQRTEQGDSAMYLCASSFFTGQRASIQYFGAGTRLSVL.

This clone came up once. The CDR3 DNA sequence: TGTGCCAGCAGCCTCCCGGCGGGGGACACCTACGAGCAGTACTTC. It is translated as CASSLPAGDTYEQYF. This rearrangement joins TRBV5-4 to TRBJ2-7; possible D gene TRBD2, 7 bases. Germline lookup yields CDR1 SGHNT and CDR2 YYREEE (reference sequence). This CDR3 spans 15 amino acids. V dropped 4 bases and J dropped 2 bases, with 16 bases sitting between them.

The chain employs TRBV6-2 or TRBV6-3 and TRBJ1-5, with D perhaps TRBD1 (6 bases). Trimming stripped 6 bases from V and 2 bases from J, with 11 bases between. Germline V gives CDR1 MNHEY, CDR2 SVGEGT. The CDR3 covers 14 residues. CDR3 nucleotides: TGTGCCAGCAGCAGGACAGCTGGCAATCAGCCCCAGCATTTT. Its translation is CASSRTAGNQPQHF.

V and J are TRBV10-1 and TRBJ2-3, with TRBD2 as a possible D gene (5 bases). The V gene's germline CDR1 is WNHNN and CDR2 SYGVQD (reference sequence). V lost 5 bases to trimming and J lost 5 bases, with 11 bases between them. The CDR3 extends over 13 amino acids. The DNA for the CDR3 is TGCGCCAGCAGTCGGTCCGAGGGAGATACGCAGTATTTT. Amino acid sequence: CASSRSEGDTQYF.

The chain has TRBV6-5 and TRBJ1-6, with TRBD1 matching over 7 bases. The CDR3 spans 15 residues. V dropped 6 bases and J dropped 7; count of bases not matched to a gene: 9. Germline V gene sequence: CDR1 MNHEY, CDR2 SVGAGI. The CDR3 DNA reads as TGTGCCAGCAGCTCAATCGACAGGGTAAATTCACCCCTCCACTTT. Its protein is CASSSIDRVNSPLHF.

The chain combines TRBV18 with TRBJ1-5; possibly TRBD1 for D (6 bases). Germline CDR1 KGHSH, CDR2 LQKENI. The CDR3 runs to 14 residues. V gave up 6 bases and J gave up 4 bases, with 13 bases separating them. This CDR3 is CASSRQASNQPQHF. The CDR3 DNA is TGTGCCAGCTCCCGACAGGCTTCGAATCAGCCCCAGCATTTT. The full variable domain, rest sourced from reference TRBV18 and TRBJ1-5, is NAGVMQNPRHLVRRRGQEARLRCSPMKGHSHVYWYRQLPEEGLKFMVYLQKENIIDESGMPKERFSAEFPKEGPSILRIQQVVRGDSAAYFCASSRQASNQPQHFGDGTRLSIL.

The chain is built from TRBV6-2 or TRBV6-3 and TRBJ2-7; 8 bases are shared with TRBD2. Germline V gene lookup returns CDR1 MNHEY and CDR2 SVGEGT. V lost 6 bases to trimming and J lost 2 bases; unmatched junction nucleotides: 9. This CDR3 spans 15 amino acids. CDR3 in amino acids: CASSQSGSGTYEQYF. The CDR3 nucleotides are TGTGCCAGCAGCCAAAGCGGGAGTGGGACCTACGAGCAGTACTTC.

The V call is TRBV27, the J call TRBJ2-7, with D possibly matching TRBD1 (5 bases). Trimming pared 3 bases from V and 3 bases from J, leaving 9 bases between. The germline V gene encodes CDR1 MNHEY and CDR2 SMNVEV (reference sequence). CDR3 size: 13 residues. As DNA, the CDR3 is TGTGCCAGCAGTTTCACCGACAGCTACGAGCAGTACTTC. Translated: CASSFTDSYEQYF.

The genes are TRBV9 and TRBJ1-2; D gene ambiguous. Germline CDR1 and CDR2: SGDLS and YYNGEE. The CDR3 has 18 amino acids. Trimming removed 4 bases at V and 10 bases at J, with 32 bases between. Written as DNA, the CDR3 is TGTGCCAGCAGCACCTTTGGGAAACAAGGAGCTCTCGTAGCTCTCTACACCTTC. Translating it yields CASSTFGKQGALVALYTF.

This chain joins TRBV30 and TRBJ2-2; D perhaps matches TRBD2 (6 bases). Trimming shortened V by 7 bases and J by 3 bases, and 15 bases separated the two germline ends. Per the germline V gene, CDR1 is GTSNPN and CDR2 is SVGIG (reference sequence). The CDR3 totals 14 residues. For the CDR3, the DNA is TGTGCCTCGGGGGTCGGAGGCTACACCGGGGAGCTGTTTTTT. Its protein product is CASGVGGYTGELFF.

This clone was detected only once. The J gene is TRBJ2-1, the V gene TRBV7-6; 9 positions agree with TRBD2. V was clipped by 0 bases and J by 8 bases; unmatched bases: 8. Per germline, CDR1 SGHVS and CDR2 FNYEAQ. The CDR3 covers 16 residues. The CDR3 DNA reads TGTGCCAGCAGCTTAGCGGTTAGCGGGAGTTTCTATGAGCAGTTCTTC. Protein sequence: CASSLAVSGSFYEQFF.

CDR3 region: CASSPAGQGASSGNTIYF. CDR3 DNA sequence: TGTGCCAGCTCACCTGCAGGACAGGGGGCCAGCTCTGGAAACACCATATATTTT. The chain joins TRBV18 to TRBJ1-3, with TRBD1 matching over 11 bases. CDR1 KGHSH and CDR2 LQKENI come from the germline V gene. V dropped 3 bases and J dropped 0; count of bases not matched to a gene: 7. The CDR3 is 18 amino acids.

The rearrangement links TRBV19 to TRBJ1-2; TRBD1 might be the D (5 bases). The CDR3 has 16 amino acids. V lost 4 bases, J lost 2 bases, and 17 bases lay in between. The V gene's germline CDR1 is LNHDA and CDR2 SQIVND (reference sequence). CDR3 amino acids: CASSNRPGRSNYGYTF. The CDR3 nucleotides are TGTGCCAGTAGTAACCGGCCGGGACGGTCGAACTATGGCTACACCTTC.

The chain has TRBV19 and TRBJ2-1; perhaps TRBD2 as D (6 bases). CDR3 length: 14 amino acids. The V gene lost 0 bases and the J gene lost 3 bases, with 6 bases spanning the gap. Germline V gene lookup returns CDR1 LNHDA and CDR2 SQIVND (reference sequence). The DNA of the CDR3 is TGTGCCAGTAGTATAGAGGGGGGCTACAATGAGCAGTTCTTC. Its protein is CASSIEGGYNEQFF.

The chain uses TRBV9 and TRBJ2-7; D may correspond to TRBD1 or TRBD2 (6 bases each). V was cut by 1 base and J by 0 bases, with 17 bases left in between. The CDR3 spans 17 residues. Germline V gives CDR1 SGDLS, CDR2 YYNGEE. The CDR3 DNA follows: TGTGCCAGCAGCGTACCCCGAGGGGGGAAGCCCTCCTACGAGCAGTACTTC. Translation gives CASSVPRGGKPSYEQYF. The full variable domain, rest sourced from reference TRBV9 and TRBJ2-7, is DSGVTQTPKHLITATGQRVTLRCSPRSGDLSVYWYQQSLDQGLQFLIQYYNGEERAKGNILERFSAQQFPDLHSELNLSSLELGDSALYFCASSVPRGGKPSYEQYFGPGTRLTVT.

The V and J genes are TRBV6-5 and TRBJ2-3, with unresolved D. CDR1 MNHEY and CDR2 SVGAGI come from the germline V gene. V lost 7 bases and J 2 bases, leaving 7 bases between the germline ends. The CDR3 totals 12 residues. DNA of the CDR3: TGTGCCAGCACAGAGGACACAGATACGCAGTATTTT. This sequence encodes CASTEDTDTQYF.

The gene calls are TRBV13 and TRBJ1-5; D gene uncertain. The CDR3 spans 13 residues. Looked up from germline, CDR1 is PRHDT and CDR2 is FYEKMQ (reference sequence). Trimming shortened V by 5 bases and J by 11 bases, and 16 bases separated the two germline ends. CDR3 bases: TGTGCCAGCAGCCTCAGACGGAACAATGCCCAGCATTTT. Translated, it gives CASSLRRNNAQHF.

The chain is built from TRBV19 and TRBJ2-1; no clear D gene. Germline values: CDR1 LNHDA, CDR2 SQIVND (reference sequence). This CDR3 is built from 14 residues. The V and J ends lost 1 base and 7 bases respectively, with 11 bases between them. The chain's CDR3 is CASSIGGLPNEQFF. CDR3 nucleotide sequence: TGTGCCAGTAGTATAGGGGGTTTGCCAAATGAGCAGTTCTTC.

The chain couples TRBV5-4 to TRBJ1-1, with D uncertain. The ends were cut back, 4 bases at V and 4 bases at J, with 5 bases in the middle. The CDR3 sequence is 11 residues long. Germline lookup yields CDR1 SGHNT and CDR2 YYREEE (reference sequence). The DNA for the CDR3 is TGTGCCAGCAGCGTCGGCACTGAAGCTTTCTTT. Amino acids: CASSVGTEAFF.

The V call is TRBV28, the J call TRBJ1-4; 7 bases align to TRBD1. The CDR3 runs 17 residues. With V trimmed by 5 bases and J by 3 bases, 12 bases remained unmatched. Germline V gene sequence: CDR1 MDHEN, CDR2 SYDVKM. CDR3 sequence reads: CASSLRSAGGPNEKLFF. CDR3 nucleotide sequence: TGTGCCAGCAGTCTCCGATCCGCAGGGGGGCCTAATGAAAAACTGTTTTTT.

J is TRBJ1-2 and V is TRBV4-3; possibly TRBD1 for D (5 bases). The CDR3 contains 14 residues. The V gene's germline CDR1 is LGHNA and CDR2 YSLEER. The V and J ends lost 0 bases and 3 bases respectively, with 8 bases between them. CDR3 sequence: CASSQEGEHYGYTF. DNA of the CDR3: TGCGCCAGCAGCCAAGAGGGGGAGCACTATGGCTACACCTTC.

The J gene is TRBJ2-7, the V gene TRBV7-2; D is possibly TRBD1 or TRBD2 (5 bases each). The germline V gene has CDR1 SGHTA and CDR2 FQGNSA. CDR3 size: 16 residues. The V and J ends lost 0 bases and 4 bases respectively, with 16 bases between them. The CDR3 DNA is TGTGCCAGCAGCTTAGCTGGGCCGGGGACGGGATACGAGCAGTACTTC. Encoded protein: CASSLAGPGTGYEQYF.

CDR3 in DNA: TGCGCCAGCAGCCCCGGACAGGGGGCCTTTGGCTACACCTTC. Protein: CASSPGQGAFGYTF. The chain recombines TRBV5-1 with TRBJ1-2; 11 bases are a match to TRBD1. This CDR3 region has 14 residues. In germline, CDR1 is SGHRS, CDR2 YFSETQ. V dropped 4 bases and J dropped 7; count of bases not matched to a gene: 6.

This chain connects TRBV12-5 to TRBJ2-7; no definite D call. CDR3 length: 15 residues. V was cut by 3 bases and J by 1 base, with 13 bases left in between. Germline CDR1 LGHNT, CDR2 FRNRAP. CDR3 nucleotide sequence: TGTGCTAGTGGTTTTCTACTGGGCAGTTCCTACGAGCAGTACTTC. Translating gives CASGFLLGSSYEQYF.

The chain employs TRBV20-1 and TRBJ1-2, with a possible D match to TRBD1 (5 bases). Germline CDR1 reads DFQATT; CDR2 reads SNEGSKA (reference sequence). Trimming shortened V by 3 bases and J by 7 bases, and 12 bases separated the two germline ends. The CDR3 extends over 12 amino acids. CDR3 in amino acids: CSASHRTIGYTF. The CDR3 bases are TGCAGTGCTAGTCACAGGACAATTGGCTACACCTTC.

The rearrangement uses TRBV28 and TRBJ1-1; D gene ambiguous. CDR3 length: 14 amino acids. V was trimmed by 3 bases and J by 0 bases, leaving 8 bases between them. Germline CDR1 is MDHEN and CDR2 is SYDVKM. The DNA of the CDR3 is TGTGCCAGCAGTTTGCCCGAGGTGAACACTGAAGCTTTCTTT. Translating it yields CASSLPEVNTEAFF.